This T cell receptor (beta chain) was retrieved from a study of T-cell reconstitution after alpha-beta-depleted transplantation in children. The study's findings and limits: From surviving recipient T cells and thymic progenitors came the high day-60 TCRbeta diversity observed in some patients. At around two months after transplant, the alpha-beta T cells were reportedly derived from several hundred expanded clones that came from non-depleted graft cells. A year had passed since transplant, and T-cell counts and diversity by then came mostly from newly produced T cells.

Using unique molecular identifiers, the investigators prepared the TCRbeta library. TCRdb redid the calling of the PCR reads with MiXCR, one entry per CDR3 protein. The sample lists about 980,000 distinct CDR3 sequences, roughly 31% seen once, with 28% in the top ten. To note about this clonotype: What it binds is unknown.

CDR3 length: 16 residues. The germline gives CDR1 SGHTA, CDR2 FQGNSA. V was clipped by 2 bases and J by 1 base; unmatched bases: 7. The genes are TRBV7-2 and TRBJ2-7, with 8 nucleotides matching TRBD1. The receptor was isolated from a boy less than two years old who had a stem cell transplant for SCID, so the T cells may come from the graft donor. Sequences were derived from PBMCs, mostly from graft donor cells, sampled 360 days after TCRalphabeta/CD19-depleted stem cell transplant. The CDR3 spells CASSLRGTGLSYEQYF. CDR3 in DNA: TGTGCCAGCAGCTTAAGAGGGACAGGTCTTTCCTACGAGCAGTACTTC.